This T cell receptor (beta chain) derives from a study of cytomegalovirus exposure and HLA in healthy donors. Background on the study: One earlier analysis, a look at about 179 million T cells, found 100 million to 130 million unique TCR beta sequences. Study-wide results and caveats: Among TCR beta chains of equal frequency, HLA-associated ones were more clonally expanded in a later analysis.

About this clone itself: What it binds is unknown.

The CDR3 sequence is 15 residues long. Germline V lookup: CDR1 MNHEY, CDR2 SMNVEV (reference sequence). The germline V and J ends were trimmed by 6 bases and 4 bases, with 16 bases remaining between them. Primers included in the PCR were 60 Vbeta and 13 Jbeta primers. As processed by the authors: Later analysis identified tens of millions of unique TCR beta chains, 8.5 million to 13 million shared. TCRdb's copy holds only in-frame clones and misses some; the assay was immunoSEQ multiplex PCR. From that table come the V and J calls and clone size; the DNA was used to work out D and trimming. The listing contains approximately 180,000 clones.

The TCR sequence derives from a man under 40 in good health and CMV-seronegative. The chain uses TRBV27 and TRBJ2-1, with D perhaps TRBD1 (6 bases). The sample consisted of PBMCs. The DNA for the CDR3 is TGTGCCAGCAGACTAGACAGGCAAAATTACAATGAGCAGTTCTTC. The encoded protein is CASRLDRQNYNEQFF.